What follows are 15 T cell receptor beta chains derived from one specimen sequenced in a study of T cell responses to AZD1222 COVID-19 vaccine (dated by TCRdb to 2020 to 2022). Sample time point, as interpreted from the label and publication: baseline before first vaccination. In light of the paper, this sample's treatment or condition label describes: meningococcal conjugate vaccine given as trial control. The library was built by means of the immunoSEQ multiplex PCR assay. TCRdb's version of the immuneACCESS table is confined to in-frame rearrangements and falls short of the full clone set. An unresolved V gene accounts for under half of the shortfall where checked; the remainder is of unknown origin. The sample has about 90,000 clones on record, more than 75% of them singletons. The ten largest clones represent around 5.2% of the sample. The sample consisted of peripheral blood, taken on day 0 of MenACWY control vaccination. The receptors shown here come from an adult in good health.

The CDR3, as DNA: TGTGCCAGCAGCTTGCAAATGGGCTCCTATAATTCACCCCTCCACTTT. This codes for CASSLQMGSYNSPLHF. The chain recombines TRBV5-4 with TRBJ1-6; D is ambiguous. V lost 1 base and J lost 0, with 8 bases in between. Germline lookup yields CDR1 SGHNT and CDR2 YYREEE (reference sequence). The CDR3 runs 16 residues.

Points on this clone: The limits of the CDR3 on the DNA are not certain, so only TCRdb's listed CDR3 is given. The chain employs TRBV4-2 and TRBJ2-2. The CDR3 length equals 14 residues, ends included. Germline CDR1 LGHNA, CDR2 YNFKEQ. The CDR3 region is CASSQDFGAGELFF.

The chain links TRBV27 to TRBJ2-5; D unresolved. CDR1 is MNHEY and CDR2 is SMNVEV in the germline V gene (reference sequence). CDR3 length equals 14 residues. V was pared by 4 bases and J by 2 bases, with 11 bases between. In DNA, the CDR3 is TGTGCCAGCAGTTCGATAGGAATACAAGAGACCCAGTACTTC. Protein: CASSSIGIQETQYF.

The chain is built from TRBV6-5 and TRBJ1-6; D unclear. The germline gives CDR1 MNHEY, CDR2 SVGAGI. The CDR3 runs to 14 residues. Trimming cost V 0 bases and J 14 bases, with 14 bases left between them. Here the CDR3 reads CASSYSTAAGTLHF. The CDR3 DNA sequence: TGTGCCAGCAGTTACTCGACGGCGGCAGGAACCCTCCACTTT.

This chain joins TRBV19 and TRBJ2-5; D gene uncertain. CDR1 and CDR2 from the germline V gene are LNHDA and SQIVND (reference sequence). The CDR3 extends over 13 amino acids. V lost 6 bases to trimming and J lost 5 bases, with 13 bases between them. For the CDR3, the DNA is TGTGCCAGTAGGGCCCAAACCCGGGAGACCCAGTACTTC. This encodes CASRAQTRETQYF.

This sequence joins TRBV28 and TRBJ1-2, with a tentative D call TRBD1 (5 bases). This CDR3 spans 16 amino acids. Per germline, CDR1 MDHEN and CDR2 SYDVKM. Trimming took 1 base from V and 2 from J, leaving 14 bases between them. CDR3 amino acids: CASSLSPPGTNYGYTF. For the CDR3, the DNA is TGTGCCAGCAGTTTATCCCCCCCCGGGACCAACTATGGCTACACCTTC.

This clone was recorded a few times. One junction end does not reproduce the germline sequence, and a read error may be involved. The CDR3 spells CASSLENRGLYYLYF. The CDR3 DNA is TGTGCCAGCAGTTTAGAGAACAGGGGGCTTTATTATCTCTACTTC. The chain is built from TRBV28 and TRBJ1-2; TRBD1 agrees at 9 bases. Germline V gene sequence: CDR1 MDHEN, CDR2 SYDVKM. This CDR3 spans 15 amino acids.

The J gene is TRBJ1-5, the V gene TRBV11-2; no clear D. V lost 1 base and J lost 4, with 5 bases in between. This CDR3 is 13 amino acids long. Germline CDR1 SGHAT, CDR2 FQNNGV. This CDR3 reads CASSLVGNQPQHF. The CDR3 nucleotides are TGTGCCAGCAGCTTAGTTGGGAATCAGCCCCAGCATTTT.

This sequence joins TRBV5-5 and TRBJ2-1, with TRBD1 identical over 8 bases. CDR1 and CDR2 from the germline V gene are SGHKS and YYEKEE (reference sequence). The CDR3 length is 15 residues. V dropped 5 bases and J dropped 5; count of bases not matched to a gene: 9. CDR3 loop: CASSLGQGIDNEQFF. The CDR3 nucleotides read TGTGCCAGCAGTCTCGGACAGGGAATCGACAATGAGCAGTTCTTC.

The chain has TRBV28 and TRBJ1-2; D gene uncertain. In germline, CDR1 is MDHEN, CDR2 SYDVKM. The CDR3 has 15 amino acids. V dropped 2 bases and J dropped 7 bases, with 17 bases sitting between them. The CDR3 here is CASSLGSQGSGGYTF. For the CDR3, the DNA is TGTGCCAGCAGTTTAGGGTCGCAAGGGTCTGGTGGCTACACCTTC.

CDR3 nucleotides: TGTGCCAGCAGTTACGACAGAGAGTATGGCTACACCTTC. Amino acids: CASSYDREYGYTF. The chain employs TRBV6-5 and TRBJ1-2; tentative D call: TRBD1 (5 bases). Germline CDR1 MNHEY, CDR2 SVGAGI. The CDR3 sequence is 13 residues long. V was trimmed by 2 bases and J by 5 bases, leaving 9 bases between them.

This chain links TRBV19 with TRBJ2-1, with D perhaps matching TRBD2 (6 bases). Trimming removed 7 bases at V and 5 bases at J, with 18 bases between. Germline CDR1 and CDR2: LNHDA and SQIVND (reference sequence). The CDR3 has 15 amino acids. The CDR3 DNA sequence: TGTGCCAGTAACCCCACTGGGGGACTTGACAATGAGCAGTTCTTC. The encoded protein is CASNPTGGLDNEQFF.

The chain is built from TRBV24-1 and TRBJ1-2, with D possibly being TRBD1 (6 bases). The CDR3 runs to 13 residues. From germline, CDR1 is KGHDR and CDR2 SFDVKD. V shed 5 bases and J shed 4 bases, with 10 bases lying between them. The DNA for the CDR3 is TGTGCCACCAGTGCGGACAGAAGCTATGGCTACACCTTC. Translated, it gives CATSADRSYGYTF.

V usage is TRBV11-3 and J usage is TRBJ2-5; D perhaps matches TRBD2 (5 bases). The length of the CDR3 is 14 residues. V lost 6 bases and J lost 1, with 12 bases in between. The germline CDR1 and CDR2 sequences are SGHNT and YENEEA. As DNA, the CDR3 is TGTGCCAGCAGTCCAGCCGGGGTCCAAGAGACCCAGTACTTC. Amino acid sequence: CASSPAGVQETQYF.

The table lists this clone with a count of one. The V and J genes are TRBV7-2 and TRBJ1-5; no firm D call. V was pared by 0 bases and J by 6 bases, with 15 bases between. The CDR3 extends over 16 amino acids. CDR1 and CDR2 from the germline V gene are SGHTA and FQGNSA. The CDR3 nucleotides read TGTGCCAGCAGCTTAGCGGGTGGAGACCAGAGTCAGCCCCAGCATTTT. This encodes CASSLAGGDQSQPQHF. The entire variable domain, with the rest obtained from reference TRBV7-2 and TRBJ1-5, is as follows: GAGVSQSPSNKVTEKGKDVELRCDPISGHTALYWYRQSLGQGLEFLIYFQGNSAPDKSGLPSDRFSAERTGGSVSTLTIQRTQQEDSAVYLCASSLAGGDQSQPQHFGDGTRLSIL.